These 2 T cell receptor beta chains originate from one sample sequenced in a study of blood T cell repertoires in COVID-19. Sequencing used immunoSEQ multiplex PCR; TCRdb keeps in-frame clones, though not all of them. Among some 29,000 clones listed, less than 80% were seen once. Sequencing input: peripheral blood. These receptors came from a man between 65 and 85 years old with acute or convalescent COVID-19.

Details on this clone: The germline gene is not matched at one end of the junction; a read error may be the cause. The V gene is TRBV13, the J gene TRBJ2-3; 7 nucleotides agree with TRBD2. This CDR3 is built from 17 residues. The germline CDR1 and CDR2 sequences are PRHDT and FYEKMQ (reference sequence). CDR3 DNA sequence: TGTGCCAGCAGCATAGGGTGGGCGGGGGAACGCACAGATACGCAGTATTTT. As protein: CASSIGWAGERTDTQYF.

This chain uses TRBV28 with TRBJ1-6; TRBD1 aligns across 7 bases. The CDR3 loop spans 15 amino acids. CDR1 is MDHEN, CDR2 SYDVKM, per germline. The CDR3 bases are TGTGCAGCGACGGTCCGGGACAGAGGGAATTCACCCCTCCACTTT. Its protein product is CAATVRDRGNSPLHF. The full variable domain, with the rest looked up from reference TRBV28 and TRBJ1-6, is DVKVTQSSRYLVKRTGEKVFLECVQDMDHENMFWYRQDPGLGLRLIYFSYDVKMKEKGDIPEGYSVSREKKERFSLILESASTNQTSMYLCAATVRDRGNSPLHFGNGTRLTVT.